The following is a TCR beta chain sequence with its context. This CDR3 is built from 16 residues. In germline, CDR1 is KGHDR, CDR2 SFDVKD. V lost 1 base, J lost 7 bases, and 16 bases lay in between. The sample comes from a study of blood T cell repertoires in COVID-19. Study-wide background: Sources were T cells, B-cell-depleted T cells, or PBMCs; the material itself was cDNA or gDNA.

As processed by the authors: Estimation of nucleated cell counts was performed using reference gene primer amplification. Clones were sequenced by immunoSEQ multiplex PCR, and TCRdb holds only the in-frame ones, with some missing. The V and J calls and the clone size are those of that table, but D and trimming were determined from the DNA. The table shows 65,000 or so clones, with roughly 87% occurring only once. The sample consisted of peripheral blood. This clonotype originated in a human donor with acute or convalescent COVID-19. The donor label of this sample is uncertain. The gene calls are TRBV24-1 and TRBJ2-1, with no clear D. CDR3 protein: CATSDFRGSLRNEQFF. The CDR3 DNA reads as TGTGCCACCAGTGATTTCCGAGGCAGTTTAAGGAATGAGCAGTTCTTC.